This T cell receptor (beta chain) comes out of a study of blood T cell repertoires in COVID-19. In germline, CDR1 is MNHEY, CDR2 SVGAGI. CDR3 length equals 15 residues. Trimming stripped 6 bases from V and 2 bases from J, with 11 bases between. Clones were sequenced by immunoSEQ multiplex PCR, and TCRdb holds only the in-frame ones, with some missing. The sample includes some 120,000 clones, just under 80% of them seen just once. The V and J genes are TRBV6-5 and TRBJ1-6; D is possibly TRBD1 (6 bases). This sequence was found in a human donor in a cohort sampled during active COVID-19. The sample taken for sequencing was peripheral blood. Here the CDR3 reads CASRTPGAYNSPLHF. CDR3 in DNA: TGTGCCAGCAGGACCCCAGGGGCCTATAATTCACCCCTCCACTTT.